This entry lists 21 T cell receptor beta chains sequenced from one sample in a study of shared clonotypes between healthy human individuals. This table comes from immunoSEQ multiplex PCR, and its TCRdb copy is limited to in-frame clones, with some not included. The sample gives around 100,000 clones, about 66% of which show up once; almost 25% is in the top ten. What was sequenced was memory CD8+ T cells sorted from blood. Subset here: CD45RO+ cells pooled with CCR7-negative TemRA cells. These receptors were taken from a woman younger than 45 in good health.

The chain has TRBV11-3 and TRBJ2-1; 7 positions agree with TRBD2. The CDR3 totals 15 residues. CDR1 and CDR2 from the germline V gene are SGHNT and YENEEA. The V and J ends lost 5 bases and 5 bases, in that order; junction bases with no gene match: 9. CDR3: CASSPTSAGDNEQFF. CDR3 coding DNA: TGTGCCAGCAGCCCAACTAGCGCAGGTGACAATGAGCAGTTCTTC.

The V call is TRBV27, the J call TRBJ1-2; D remains unclear. The V and J ends lost 2 bases and 4 bases respectively, with 11 bases between them. The germline gives CDR1 MNHEY, CDR2 SMNVEV (reference sequence). This CDR3 is 14 amino acids long. For the CDR3, the DNA is TGTGCCAGCAGTTTAACCCCCCGCACCTATGGCTACACCTTC. It encodes CASSLTPRTYGYTF.

The V call is TRBV20-1, the J call TRBJ2-7, with D hard to call. Germline V gene data show CDR1 as DFQATT and CDR2 as SNEGSKA (reference sequence). The CDR3 is 11 amino acids. The V gene lost 6 bases and the J gene lost 3 bases, with 9 bases spanning the gap. The CDR3 bases are TGCAGTGCCCAGCCCCTCTACGAGCAGTACTTC. Protein product: CSAQPLYEQYF.

V and J are TRBV25-1 and TRBJ2-7, with 9 bases lining up with TRBD1. The V and J ends lost 4 bases and 5 bases, in that order; junction bases with no gene match: 9. This CDR3 has 15 residues. Germline V CDR1 and CDR2: MGHDK, SYGVNS. CDR3 sequence: CASSGKGQGLDEQYF. CDR3 coding DNA: TGTGCCAGCAGTGGCAAGGGACAGGGCCTGGACGAGCAGTACTTC.

The CDR3 DNA is TGTGCCAGCAGCCAAAGATTAGCGGACGGACAAGAGACCCAGTACTTC. This encodes CASSQRLADGQETQYF. The rearrangement uses TRBV4-2 and TRBJ2-5; possible D gene TRBD2, 6 bases. V was clipped by 2 bases and J by 2 bases, with 15 bases between them. In germline, CDR1 is LGHNA, CDR2 YNFKEQ. The CDR3 totals 16 residues.

The gene calls are TRBV21-1 and TRBJ2-7; the table's D call, TRBD1, has no DNA check behind it. TRBV21-1 is a pseudogene locus. The CDR3 covers 12 residues. CDR3 bases: TGTGCGAACAGGGTCCCTTCCTACGAGCAGTACTTC. It specifies CANRVPSYEQYF.

The genes are TRBV14 and TRBJ2-7; TRBD1 agrees at 8 bases. Trimming removed 2 bases from V and 4 bases from J; junction bases left unmatched: 7. In germline, CDR1 is SGHDN, CDR2 FVKESK. This CDR3 spans 15 amino acids. The CDR3 DNA reads as TGTGCCAGCAGCCAACCAGGGGGCTCGGGGTACGAGCAGTACTTC. As protein: CASSQPGGSGYEQYF.

V and J are TRBV27 and TRBJ1-5, with D perhaps matching TRBD1 (5 bases). Trimming stripped 4 bases from V and 2 bases from J, with 12 bases between. Germline V gives CDR1 MNHEY, CDR2 SMNVEV (reference sequence). The CDR3 consists of 15 residues. CDR3 sequence (DNA): TGTGCCAGCAGTTCGGGAGGGGCGCGCAATCAGCCCCAGCATTTT. It specifies CASSSGGARNQPQHF.

The rearrangement links TRBV27 to TRBJ2-7; a possible D gene is TRBD1 (6 bases). Trimming removed 3 bases at V and 1 base at J, with 10 bases between. This CDR3 spans 14 amino acids. Per the germline V gene, CDR1 is MNHEY and CDR2 is SMNVEV (reference sequence). The CDR3 protein is CASSFGQGSYEQYF. The CDR3, as DNA: TGTGCCAGCAGTTTCGGGCAGGGGTCCTACGAGCAGTACTTC.

The rearrangement links TRBV5-1 to TRBJ2-4, with a possible D match to TRBD2 (6 bases). V was pared by 4 bases and J by 1 base, with 12 bases between. This CDR3 contains 15 residues. Germline values: CDR1 SGHRS, CDR2 YFSETQ. In nucleotides, the CDR3 is TGCGCCAGCAGCGATGCGGGGTGGGCCAAAAACATTCAGTACTTC. Its protein is CASSDAGWAKNIQYF.

This clone was picked up one time. This sequence joins TRBV6-4 and TRBJ2-3; 8 bases agree with TRBD1. The CDR3 extends over 13 amino acids. Germline V gene data show CDR1 as MRHNA and CDR2 as SNTAGT. Unmatched junction bases numbered 3, after V lost 6 bases and J lost 4 bases. The CDR3 region is CASSQGAADTQYF. In nucleotides, the CDR3 is TGTGCCAGCAGCCAGGGGGCGGCAGATACGCAGTATTTT.

The chain links TRBV2 to TRBJ2-4; 16 bases agree with TRBD2. The CDR3 sequence is 19 residues long. CDR1 and CDR2 from the germline V gene are SNHLY and FYNNEI. Trimming took 6 bases from V and 2 from J; bases not matched to a gene: 10. DNA for the CDR3: TGTGCCAGCAGGCCAACGGGACTAGCGGGAGGGCCGTCCAAAAACATTCAGTACTTC. It translates to CASRPTGLAGGPSKNIQYF.

This chain links TRBV1 with TRBJ2-3. TRBV1 is labeled a pseudogene. CDR3 length: 13 amino acids. In DNA form, the CDR3 reads TGCGCCAGCAGCCAAGATATGGCAGATACGCAGTATTTT. Translation gives CASSQDMADTQYF.

This clone is termed medium-sized (0.01 to 0.1%). The chain is built from TRBV6-1 and TRBJ2-6, with D unclear. This CDR3 region has 14 residues. Trimming took 4 bases from V and 0 from J, leaving 4 bases between them. Germline V gene sequence: CDR1 MNHNS, CDR2 SASEGT. This chain's CDR3 is CASSGVSGANVLTF. Written as DNA, the CDR3 is TGTGCCAGCAGTGGGGTCTCTGGGGCCAACGTCCTGACTTTC.

On this clone: This sequence may be a read error, since a much larger clone differs from it by one base. This same CDR3 is encoded by further DNA sequences in the sample. V gene TRBV6-6 combines with J gene TRBJ2-7, with TRBD1 matching over 11 bases. This CDR3 region has 14 residues. The germline V gene encodes CDR1 MNHNY and CDR2 SVGAGI (reference sequence). In DNA form, the CDR3 reads TGTGCCAGTAGTTACGGGACAGGGGGCTACGAGCAGTACTTC. It is translated as CASSYGTGGYEQYF.

The chain is built from TRBV7-7 and TRBJ1-5; a possible D gene is TRBD1 (5 bases). Germline CDR1 is SSHAT and CDR2 is FNYEAQ (reference sequence). The V end was cut by 7 bases, the J end by 7 bases, with 20 bases between. The CDR3 is made up of 15 amino acids. CDR3 residues: CASTLPGGRAQPQHF. In nucleotides, the CDR3 is TGTGCCAGCACGCTCCCGGGGGGACGGGCCCAGCCCCAGCATTTT.

The chain is built from TRBV29-1 and TRBJ2-7, with 8 bases identical to TRBD2. J was trimmed by 6 bases and V by 6 bases; bases with no gene match: 10. Per germline, CDR1 SQVTM and CDR2 ANQGSEA. CDR3 length equals 13 residues. The CDR3 region is CSVLLGLAGEQYF. CDR3 DNA sequence: TGCAGCGTCCTCCTTGGACTAGCTGGCGAGCAGTACTTC.

This chain uses TRBV5-1 with TRBJ2-1, with D unresolved. This CDR3 is built from 15 residues. Germline values: CDR1 SGHRS, CDR2 YFSETQ. Between the trimmed V and J ends, which lost 7 bases and 3 bases, there was a span of 17 bases. The CDR3 region has the DNA TGCGCCAGCCAACCGCCAGGTTCTGGCTACAATGAGCAGTTCTTC. Protein product: CASQPPGSGYNEQFF.

This clone was observed many times. Here the CDR3 DNA reads TGCGCCAGCAGCTTCGCTAGCGGGAGTAGCACAGATACGCAGTATTTT. The encoded protein is CASSFASGSSTDTQYF. This chain uses TRBV5-1 with TRBJ2-3, with 10 bases identical to TRBD2. Germline V lookup: CDR1 SGHRS, CDR2 YFSETQ. There are 16 residues in the CDR3. After removal of 2 bases from V and 0 bases from J, the junction contained 3 bases not matched to a gene.

The chain uses TRBV7-3 and TRBJ2-3; D ambiguous. Deletions cut 2 bases from V and 2 bases from J, with 8 bases between. This CDR3 is 14 amino acids long. Germline V gene lookup returns CDR1 SGHTA and CDR2 FQGTGA. CDR3 loop: CASSLGRYTDTQYF. In nucleotides, the CDR3 is TGTGCCAGCAGCTTAGGCCGGTACACAGATACGCAGTATTTT.

The chain links TRBV7-7 to TRBJ2-1; TRBD2 might be the D (6 bases). V gave up 5 bases and J gave up 7 bases, with 12 bases separating them. CDR1 and CDR2 (germline): SSHAT, FNYEAQ (reference sequence). This CDR3 is 13 amino acids long. The CDR3 DNA reads TGTGCCAGCAGCCTGGGAGGAGTGAATGAGCAGTTCTTC. Translation: CASSLGGVNEQFF.